This T cell receptor beta chain was identified during a study of cytomegalovirus exposure and HLA in healthy donors. Study details: Of roughly 400 genotyped donors, 81% grouped in the Caucasian-associated ancestry cluster. Study findings and constraints: Researchers reportedly found TCR beta sequences accurately predicted most subjects' HLA-A and HLA-B alleles.

Of note for this clone: Antigen unknown.

A multiplex PCR was run with 60 Vbeta primers and 13 Jbeta primers. Profiled with immunoSEQ multiplex PCR; TCRdb holds only in-frame clones, not every one. This repertoire shows about 130,000 clones, 75% to 85% found once; its top ten account for approximately 8.4%. The CDR3 totals 13 residues. Trimming cost V 4 bases and J 0 bases, with 6 bases left between them. CDR1 and CDR2 (germline): MGHDK, SYGVNS. The sequenced material came from PBMCs. This chain links TRBV25-1 with TRBJ1-1; no reliable D call. This receptor was taken from a man between 25 and 39 years old in good health and CMV-seropositive. The CDR3 sequence is CASSVELNTEAFF. The CDR3, as DNA: TGTGCCAGCAGTGTTGAGCTGAACACTGAAGCTTTCTTT.